The entry that follows covers one T cell receptor (beta chain) sequence. Its antigen is not identified. This entry belongs to a study of beta chain features in type 1 diabetes. The study's findings and limits: Short templates might get an advantage during PCR, and this would be equal in patients and controls. When cDNA is sequenced, cells with high TCR expression could be over-represented.

TCRB transcripts that were expressed got sequenced, as all of the isolated RNA had been reverse transcribed. Approximately 3.7 million reads per sample on average were obtained from naive, central memory and regulatory T cell samples. The protocol was immunoSEQ multiplex PCR, while the TCRdb copy is restricted to in-frame clones and leaves out a portion. Here the sample spans 300,000 to 450,000 clones, 15% to 20% being singletons. This CDR3 is 16 amino acids long. V lost 5 bases and J lost 8; bases outside the gene matches: 6. Germline V gene lookup returns CDR1 SGHAT and CDR2 FQNNGV. Material: naive CD4+ T cells from blood. J is TRBJ2-4 and V is TRBV11-2, with 16 bases matching TRBD2. This receptor was taken from a woman aged 18-29 years in good health. CDR3 nucleotides: TGTGCCAGCAGCCCCCAGGGACTAGCGGGGGGGGACATTCAGTACTTC. It yields the protein CASSPQGLAGGDIQYF.